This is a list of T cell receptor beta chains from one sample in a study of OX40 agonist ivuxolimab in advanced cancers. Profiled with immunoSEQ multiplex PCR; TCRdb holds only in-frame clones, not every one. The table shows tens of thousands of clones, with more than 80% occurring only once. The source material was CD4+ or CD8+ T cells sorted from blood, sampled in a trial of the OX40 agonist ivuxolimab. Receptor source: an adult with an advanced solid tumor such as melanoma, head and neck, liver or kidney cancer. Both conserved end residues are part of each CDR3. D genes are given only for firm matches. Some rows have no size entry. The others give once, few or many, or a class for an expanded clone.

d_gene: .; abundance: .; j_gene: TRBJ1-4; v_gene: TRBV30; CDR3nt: TGTGCCTGGGAGCTGCAGGGGACCGAAAAACTGTTTTTT; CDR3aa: CAWELQGTEKLFF
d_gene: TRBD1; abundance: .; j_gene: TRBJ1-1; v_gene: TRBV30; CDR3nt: TGTGCCTGGGGTGCCCGGGACAGGGGGTTTGGGGGCATGAACACTGAAGCTTTCTTT; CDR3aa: CAWGARDRGFGGMNTEAFF
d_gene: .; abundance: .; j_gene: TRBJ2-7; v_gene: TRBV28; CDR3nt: TGTGCCAGCAGCCCCCCGTACTACGAGCAGTACTTC; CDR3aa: CASSPPYYEQYF
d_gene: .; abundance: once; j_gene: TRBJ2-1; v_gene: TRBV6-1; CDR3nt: TGTGCCAGCAGTGACCGAGGTAGATACAATGAGCAGTTCTTC; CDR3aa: CASSDRGRYNEQFF
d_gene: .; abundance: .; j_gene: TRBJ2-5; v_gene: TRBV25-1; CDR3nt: TGTGCCAGCAGTGACCCGACAGAGTACCAAGAGACCCAGTACTTC; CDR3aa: CASSDPTEYQETQYF
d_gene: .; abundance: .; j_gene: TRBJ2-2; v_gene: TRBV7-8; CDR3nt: TGTGCCAGCAGCCCTAACAGGGTTGCGGGCACCGGGGAGCTGTTTTTT; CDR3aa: CASSPNRVAGTGELFF
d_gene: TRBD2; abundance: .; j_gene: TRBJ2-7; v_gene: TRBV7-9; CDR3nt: TGTGCCAGCACCCTTCCCGTAGCGGGAGGCTCCGAGCAGTACTTC; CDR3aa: CASTLPVAGGSEQYF
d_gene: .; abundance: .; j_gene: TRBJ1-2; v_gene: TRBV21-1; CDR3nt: TGTGCCAGCAGCAAGTCCGAGGGGGCTTATGGCTACACCTTC; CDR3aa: CASSKSEGAYGYTF
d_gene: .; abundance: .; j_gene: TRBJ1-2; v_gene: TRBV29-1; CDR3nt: TGCAGCGTACTCAGGGGTAACTATGGCTACACCTTC; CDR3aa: CSVLRGNYGYTF
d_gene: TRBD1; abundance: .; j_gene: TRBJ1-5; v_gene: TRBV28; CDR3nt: TGTGCCAGCAGTCCGATGACAGGGGCTATGCAGCCCCAGCATTTT; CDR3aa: CASSPMTGAMQPQHF
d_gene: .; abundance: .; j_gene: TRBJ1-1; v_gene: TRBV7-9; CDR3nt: TGTGCCAGCAGCCTTTCCAGAGCAGCGGGAGACATGAACACTGAAGCTTTCTTT; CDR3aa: CASSLSRAAGDMNTEAFF
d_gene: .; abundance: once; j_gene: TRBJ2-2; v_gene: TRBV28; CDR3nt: TGTGCCAGCAGTTTATGGCAGGGGAGGCCCGGGGAGCTGTTTTTT; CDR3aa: CASSLWQGRPGELFF
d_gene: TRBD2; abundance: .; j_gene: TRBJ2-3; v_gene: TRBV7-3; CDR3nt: TGTGCCAGCAGCTTAACGTCCCTAGCGGGGGGCCCGCCTAATACGCAGTATTTT; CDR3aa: CASSLTSLAGGPPNTQYF
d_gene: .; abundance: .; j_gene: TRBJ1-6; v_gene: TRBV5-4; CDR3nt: TGTGCCAGCACCACCCGAGGACCGACAGTGGGTTCACCCCTCCACTTT; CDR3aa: CASTTRGPTVGSPLHF
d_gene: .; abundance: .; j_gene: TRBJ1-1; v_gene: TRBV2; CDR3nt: TGTGCCAGCAGTGAAGCGGCGACGGGGGAAGCTTTCTTT; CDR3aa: CASSEAATGEAFF
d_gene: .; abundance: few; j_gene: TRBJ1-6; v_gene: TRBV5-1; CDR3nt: TGCGCCAGCAGCTTGCGGGAGGGCGCATCACCCCTCCACTTT; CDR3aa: CASSLREGASPLHF
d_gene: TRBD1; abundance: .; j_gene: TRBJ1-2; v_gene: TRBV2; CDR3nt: TGTGCCAGCAGTGAAATCCAGGGGGCCCCTTATGGCTACACCTTC; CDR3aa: CASSEIQGAPYGYTF
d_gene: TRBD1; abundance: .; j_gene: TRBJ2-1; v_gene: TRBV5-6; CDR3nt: TGTGCCAGCAGCCTAACGACAGGGGCTTACTACAATGAGCAGTTCTTC; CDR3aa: CASSLTTGAYYNEQFF
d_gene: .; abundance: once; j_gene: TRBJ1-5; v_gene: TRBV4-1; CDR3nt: TGCGCCAGCAGCCAGGCCCGAGGCAATCAGCCCCAGCATTTT; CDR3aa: CASSQARGNQPQHF
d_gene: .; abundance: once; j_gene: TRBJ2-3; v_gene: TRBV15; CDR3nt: TGTGCCACCAGCGTCCAGGGCAGCACCACAGATACGCAGTATTTT; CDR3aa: CATSVQGSTTDTQYF
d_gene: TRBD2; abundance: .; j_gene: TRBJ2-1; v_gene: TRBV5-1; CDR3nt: TGCGCCAGCAGAAAGGGGACTAGCGGGGCCGAAAGCTCCTACAATGAGCAGTTCTTC; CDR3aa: CASRKGTSGAESSYNEQFF
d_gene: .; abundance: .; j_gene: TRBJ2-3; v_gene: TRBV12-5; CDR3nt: TGTACTAGTGGTTTGTCTGAGGCAGATACGCAGTATTTT; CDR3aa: CTSGLSEADTQYF
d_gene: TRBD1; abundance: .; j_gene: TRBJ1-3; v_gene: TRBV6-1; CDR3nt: TGTGCCAGCAGTGATCGGGACAGACCGAGCTCTGGAAACACCATATATTTT; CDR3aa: CASSDRDRPSSGNTIYF
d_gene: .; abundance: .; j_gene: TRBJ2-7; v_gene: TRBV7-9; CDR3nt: TGTGCCAGCAGCTTTTTTGGGGGAACCTACGAGCAGTACTTC; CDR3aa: CASSFFGGTYEQYF
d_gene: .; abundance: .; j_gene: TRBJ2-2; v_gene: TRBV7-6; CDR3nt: TGTGCCAGCAGTACGATCGGGGAGCTGTTTTTT; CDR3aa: CASSTIGELFF
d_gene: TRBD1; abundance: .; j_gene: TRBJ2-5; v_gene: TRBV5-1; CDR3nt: TGCGCCAGCAGCCTGACGGGACAGCTACAAGAGACCCAGTACTTC; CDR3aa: CASSLTGQLQETQYF
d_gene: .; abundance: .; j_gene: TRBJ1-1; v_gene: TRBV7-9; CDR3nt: TGTGCCAGCAGCTTAGCGCAGACAGGGAACACTGAAGCTTTCTTT; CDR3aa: CASSLAQTGNTEAFF
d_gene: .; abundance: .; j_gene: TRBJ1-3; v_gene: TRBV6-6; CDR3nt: TGTGCCAGCAGTTACGACGTCGGAAACACCATATATTTT; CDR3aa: CASSYDVGNTIYF
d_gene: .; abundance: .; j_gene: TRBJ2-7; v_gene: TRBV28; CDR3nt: TGTGCCAGCAGTTCGGCTCAAAGGGGTCCTTACGAGCAGTACTTC; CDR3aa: CASSSAQRGPYEQYF
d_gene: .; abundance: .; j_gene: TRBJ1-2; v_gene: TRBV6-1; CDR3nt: TGTGCCAGCACTACAGGAGAACGGACCTATGGCTACACCTTC; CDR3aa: CASTTGERTYGYTF
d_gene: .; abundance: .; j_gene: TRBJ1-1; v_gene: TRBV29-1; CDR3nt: TGCAGCGTTGGGGGAGTAGGAGGGCTCGAGGTGGCTGAAGCTTTCTTT; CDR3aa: CSVGGVGGLEVAEAFF
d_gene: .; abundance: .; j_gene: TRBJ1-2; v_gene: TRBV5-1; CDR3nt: TGCGCCAGCAGCTTGGAGGCCTCGGCGGGACCCAAGGTTGGTGGCTACACCTTC; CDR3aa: CASSLEASAGPKVGGYTF
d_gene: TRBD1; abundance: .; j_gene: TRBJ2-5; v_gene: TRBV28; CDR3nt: TGTGCCAGCAGTTTAGACAGGGGAGAGACCCAGTACTTC; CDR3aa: CASSLDRGETQYF
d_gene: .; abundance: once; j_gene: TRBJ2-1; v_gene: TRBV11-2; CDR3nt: TGTGCCAGCAGCTTAGACCGGATGGGCTCCTACAATGAGCAGTTCTTC; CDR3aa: CASSLDRMGSYNEQFF
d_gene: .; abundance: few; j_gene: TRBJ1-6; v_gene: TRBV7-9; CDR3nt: TGTGCCAGCATGGTGGGGAGCTCCTATAATTCACCCCTCCACTTT; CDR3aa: CASMVGSSYNSPLHF
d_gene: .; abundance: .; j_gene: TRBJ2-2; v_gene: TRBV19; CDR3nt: TGTGCCAGTAGGATGATCTCGGGGGTCAACACCGGGGAGCTGTTTTTT; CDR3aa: CASRMISGVNTGELFF
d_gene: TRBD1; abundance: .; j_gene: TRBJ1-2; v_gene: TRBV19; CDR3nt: TGTGCCAGTAGAACGAACAGGGGCTACTATGGCTACACCTTC; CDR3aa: CASRTNRGYYGYTF